The T cell receptor beta chain described here comes from a study of T cell responses to AZD1222 COVID-19 vaccine. About the research overall: Second doses were pooled across both intervals (about 4 or about 12 weeks). Study-level points and caveats: Repertoires were obtained solely post-peak T cell response. Targeting of unmutated variant regions was reportedly seen in nearly half of spike-specific TCRs. Females outnumbered males among donors, who were mostly white British; clonal diversity was possibly underestimated.

Assay: immunoSEQ multiplex PCR; the TCRdb copy retains only in-frame clones and omits some. Of fewer than 100,000 clones in the sample, more than 90% were seen once. Comments on this clone: Its target is not known.

The receptor was isolated from an adult in good health. The material sequenced was peripheral blood, taken on day 0 of AZD1222 vaccination.

The CDR3 DNA follows: TGTGCCAGCAGCTTAGGAAGGACAGGGGGCCGCGATACGCAGTATTTT. It translates to CASSLGRTGGRDTQYF. The V call is TRBV7-6, the J call TRBJ2-3; 11 bases match TRBD1. The germline V gene has CDR1 SGHVS and CDR2 FNYEAQ. The ends lost 1 base at V and 6 bases at J; junction bases unmatched: 6. The CDR3 runs 16 residues.